The sample holds a few counts of the clone carrying this T cell receptor (beta chain). The data stem from a study of patients and donors after allogeneic stem cell transplantation. TCRdb used MiXCR to reprocess the RT-PCR reads, holding one entry per CDR3 protein. The table shows around 160,000 distinct CDR3 sequences, with approximately 28% occurring only once. The receptor was isolated from a human donor who was either an allogeneic HSCT recipient or a stem cell or donor lymphocyte infusion donor (not recorded which). It is not recorded whose cells these are; they may come from a transplant donor. The sample was blood, either unsorted or a sorted T cell fraction (not recorded which).

CDR3 region: CSVEWAKNQPQHF. For the CDR3, the DNA is TGCAGCGTTGAATGGGCTAAAAATCAGCCCCAGCATTTT. The J gene is TRBJ1-5, the V gene TRBV29-1, with D unresolved. Germline V gene sequence: CDR1 SQVTM, CDR2 ANQGSEA. The ends were cut back, 2 bases at V and 4 bases at J, with 9 bases in the middle. This CDR3 contains 13 residues.